This T cell receptor (beta chain) was obtained from a study of blood T cells in healthy people across ages. Study-wide points: Expanded clonotype shifts may have been confounded, as the donors had an unknown CMV status. Age showed a roughly linear inverse relationship with TCR beta diversity per million T cells.

Comments on this clonotype: Its antigen remains unknown.

A second about 7 to 12 cycle PCR used barcoded and J-beta primers. TCRdb recomputed calls from the 5' RACE reads with MiXCR, one row per CDR3 protein. The repertoire holds about 680,000 distinct CDR3 sequences, with 49% as singletons. V was shortened by 0 bases and J by 8 bases, with 5 bases between the two germline ends. Germline V gene lookup returns CDR1 MNHEY and CDR2 SVGEGT. The CDR3 contains 12 residues. The material sequenced was blood. The origin of this receptor is a woman in her fifties or sixties in good health. The rearrangement uses TRBV6-2 or TRBV6-3 and TRBJ2-1; D gene unclear. The DNA of the CDR3 is TGTGCCAGCAGTTACTCGATCCATGAGCAGTTCTTC. Translation: CASSYSIHEQFF.